The 2 T cell receptor beta chains in this list originate from one sample, sequenced in a study of T cells in Graves' hyperthyroidism and ophthalmopathy (dated by TCRdb to about 2019). The method behind the library was multiplex PCR. The sample was run on an Illumina HiSeq 2000. TCR beta CDR3 regions were amplified from RNA transcripts. A first-round RT-PCR of the TCR CDR3 used the HTBI primer set with the Qiagen OneStep RT-PCR kit. Through fastp at Q25 and MiXCR, TCRdb rebuilt clones from the public reads, retaining in-frame beta chains. Merged by CDR3 protein, the rows form single entries marked with the most common genes and DNA. In this sample the table shows around 520,000 distinct CDR3 sequences, around 15% of which occur a single time. Together, the top ten hold roughly 13% of the sample. The specimen was blood. The receptors were sampled from a woman aged 40 to 49 with Graves' hyperthyroidism.

The chain recombines TRBV19 with TRBJ1-2; D is undetermined. From germline, CDR1 is LNHDA and CDR2 SQIVND (reference sequence). The CDR3 is 14 amino acids. Trimming took off 5 bases at V and 2 bases at J, with 12 bases between the two ends. The CDR3 loop reads CASSVDGKNYGYTF. DNA of the CDR3: TGTGCCAGTAGTGTGGACGGAAAAAACTATGGCTACACCTTC. Looking up the rest from reference TRBV19 and TRBJ1-2 gives the full variable domain: DGGITQSPKYLFRKEGQNVTLSCEQNLNHDAMYWYRQDPGQGLRLIYYSQIVNDFQKGDIAEGYSVSREKKESFPLTVTSAQKNPTAFYLCASSVDGKNYGYTFGSGTRLTVV.

CDR3 nucleotides: TGCAGCGTTGTAAGGACTAGCGGCGAAAGCACAGATACGCAGTATTTT. Its translation: CSVVRTSGESTDTQYF. V is TRBV29-1 and J is TRBJ2-3; 10 positions match TRBD2. The germline V gene encodes CDR1 SQVTM and CDR2 ANQGSEA. The CDR3 runs to 16 residues. J was trimmed by 0 bases and V by 4 bases; bases with no gene match: 7.